These 27 T cell receptor beta chains were all obtained from the same sample, sequenced in a study of CD8 T cells in Susac syndrome. When the RNA was reverse transcribed, random hexamers were used with an input of about 0.5 to 1 ug. TCRdb ran MiXCR on the immunoSEQ multiplex PCR reads and lists one entry per CDR3 protein. The sample lists about 120,000 distinct CDR3 sequences, about nine tenths occurring once. The sequenced sample was CD4+ T cells from PBMCs. These receptors all stem from a human donor in good health.

The chain joins TRBV7-2 to TRBJ1-1; tentative D call: TRBD1 (5 bases). The CDR3 is made up of 15 amino acids. Trimming removed 5 bases from V and 2 bases from J, with 15 bases in between. Per the germline V gene, CDR1 is SGHTA and CDR2 is FQGNSA. The CDR3 loop is CASSLGGAPNTEAFF. The CDR3 coding sequence is TGTGCCAGCAGCCTGGGAGGGGCACCTAACACTGAAGCTTTCTTT.

V gene TRBV27 combines with J gene TRBJ2-1; no reliable D call. With 2 bases removed from V and 6 bases from J, the gap between germline ends came to 11 bases. There are 14 residues in the CDR3. CDR1 MNHEY and CDR2 SMNVEV come from the germline V gene (reference sequence). The CDR3 DNA follows: TGTGCCAGCAGTTTAGCGGCCCCTGGCAATGAGCAGTTCTTC. The encoded protein is CASSLAAPGNEQFF.

This clonotype was observed once. This chain connects TRBV27 to TRBJ1-1; 9 nucleotides line up with TRBD1. The germline CDR1 and CDR2 sequences are MNHEY and SMNVEV (reference sequence). V dropped 6 bases and J dropped 7; count of bases not matched to a gene: 9. The CDR3 covers 14 residues. The CDR3 nucleotides read TGTGCCAGCAGGCTCGTTACAGGGGGCGTTGAAGCTTTCTTT. Encoded protein: CASRLVTGGVEAFF.

The J gene is TRBJ1-3, the V gene TRBV7-2; no firm D call. Germline V CDR1 and CDR2: SGHTA, FQGNSA. V was cut by 2 bases and J by 0 bases, with 14 bases left in between. The CDR3 loop spans 17 amino acids. Written as DNA, the CDR3 is TGTGCCAGCAGCTTAACCTCGGCCCGCTACTCTGGAAACACCATATATTTT. Translating gives CASSLTSARYSGNTIYF. The whole variable domain, filled in from reference TRBV7-2 and TRBJ1-3, reads GAGVSQSPSNKVTEKGKDVELRCDPISGHTALYWYRQSLGQGLEFLIYFQGNSAPDKSGLPSDRFSAERTGGSVSTLTIQRTQQEDSAVYLCASSLTSARYSGNTIYFGEGSWLTVV.

The chain uses TRBV19 and TRBJ1-5; tentatively, D is TRBD1 (6 bases). Germline V lookup: CDR1 LNHDA, CDR2 SQIVND (reference sequence). V dropped 3 bases and J dropped 4 bases, with 16 bases sitting between them. This CDR3 region has 16 residues. The CDR3 nucleotides are TGTGCCAGTAGTATCGATCGCAGGGGAGGGAATCAGCCCCAGCATTTT. Protein sequence: CASSIDRRGGNQPQHF.

This chain links TRBV30 with TRBJ2-1; D possibly corresponds to TRBD2 (5 bases). V was shortened by 5 bases and J by 7 bases, with 15 bases between the two germline ends. Germline V gene sequence: CDR1 GTSNPN, CDR2 SVGIG (reference sequence). CDR3 length equals 13 residues. In nucleotides, the CDR3 is TGTGCCTGGGTAAAAAGAAAGCGGAATGAGCAGTTCTTC. This codes for CAWVKRKRNEQFF.

The rearrangement joins TRBV28 to TRBJ1-1, with D unresolved. Germline V gene lookup returns CDR1 MDHEN and CDR2 SYDVKM. V was shortened by 7 bases and J by 3 bases, with 9 bases between the two germline ends. The CDR3 has 12 amino acids. The CDR3 spells CASNEGYTEAFF. CDR3 DNA: TGTGCCAGCAATGAGGGATACACTGAAGCTTTCTTT.

The V call is TRBV10-3, the J call TRBJ2-7, with D unclear. V was clipped by 6 bases and J by 6 bases, with 12 bases between them. The germline gives CDR1 ENHRY, CDR2 SYGVKD. The CDR3 covers 12 residues. CDR3 region: CAIRAKRTEQYF. CDR3 bases: TGTGCCATCAGGGCTAAACGGACCGAGCAGTACTTC.

This clonotype was picked up a small number of times. V gene TRBV5-1 combines with J gene TRBJ2-7, with a tentative D call TRBD2 (6 bases). Germline V gene sequence: CDR1 SGHRS, CDR2 YFSETQ. This CDR3 contains 14 residues. V lost 0 bases to trimming and J lost 3 bases, with 10 bases between them. The CDR3: CASSLGGVVYEQYF. DNA for the CDR3: TGCGCCAGCAGCTTGGGCGGGGTCGTCTACGAGCAGTACTTC.

The chain recombines TRBV4-1 with TRBJ2-3; 9 bases match TRBD2. V was clipped by 4 bases and J by 11 bases; unmatched bases: 19. Germline loops: CDR1 MGHRA, CDR2 YSYEKL. The CDR3 loop spans 17 amino acids. The CDR3 is CASSPPGLAPGDGKQYF. The CDR3 region has the DNA TGCGCCAGCAGCCCACCGGGACTAGCACCAGGAGACGGGAAGCAGTATTTT.

The rearrangement joins TRBV6-2 or TRBV6-3 to TRBJ1-1; 8 nucleotides match TRBD1. V trimming: 6 bases; J trimming: 1 base; junction bases outside the gene matches: 10. CDR3 size: 16 residues. Germline CDR1 reads MNHEY; CDR2 reads SVGEGT. Written as DNA, the CDR3 is TGTGCCAGCAGAGGACAGGGAGGGGTCCAGAACACTGAAGCTTTCTTT. It specifies CASRGQGGVQNTEAFF.

This chain links TRBV14 with TRBJ2-5; D not resolved. The CDR3 runs 12 residues. Germline CDR1 SGHDN, CDR2 FVKESK. The ends were cut back, 0 bases at V and 6 bases at J, with 5 bases in the middle. CDR3 nucleotide sequence: TGTGCCAGCAGCCAAGATAGAAAGACCCAGTACTTC. Translation: CASSQDRKTQYF.

The genes are TRBV20-1 and TRBJ2-5; D may correspond to TRBD1 or TRBD2 (5 bases each). V was clipped by 6 bases and J by 4 bases, with 18 bases between them. The germline CDR1 and CDR2 sequences are DFQATT and SNEGSKA (reference sequence). This CDR3 spans 14 amino acids. This CDR3 reads CSALLQRGVETQYF. The CDR3 DNA reads TGCAGTGCATTATTACAGAGAGGGGTAGAGACCCAGTACTTC.

This chain links TRBV7-2 with TRBJ1-5; possibly TRBD1 for D (5 bases). Germline V gives CDR1 SGHTA, CDR2 FQGNSA. Trimming cost V 1 base and J 6 bases, with 13 bases left between them. CDR3 length: 15 residues. The CDR3 DNA follows: TGTGCCAGCAGCTTAGACGGGGGAGGGTTTCAGCCCCAGCATTTT. The encoded protein is CASSLDGGGFQPQHF. Together with reference TRBV7-2 and TRBJ1-5, the CDR3 gives the full variable domain: GAGVSQSPSNKVTEKGKDVELRCDPISGHTALYWYRQSLGQGLEFLIYFQGNSAPDKSGLPSDRFSAERTGGSVSTLTIQRTQQEDSAVYLCASSLDGGGFQPQHFGDGTRLSIL.

This clonotype was counted between two and nine times. This chain uses TRBV2 with TRBJ2-6; D call uncertain. Germline V gives CDR1 SNHLY, CDR2 FYNNEI. The CDR3 has 13 amino acids. Trimming took off 9 bases at V and 2 bases at J, with 8 bases between the two ends. CDR3 amino acids: CARGPPGANVLTF. The DNA of the CDR3 is TGTGCCAGAGGGCCCCCTGGGGCCAACGTCCTGACTTTC. The full variable domain, rest sourced from reference TRBV2 and TRBJ2-6, is EPEVTQTPSHQVTQMGQEVILRCVPISNHLYFYWYRQILGQKVEFLVSFYNNEISEKSEIFDDQFSVERPDGSNFTLKIRSTKLEDSAMYFCARGPPGANVLTFGAGSRLTVL.

This sequence joins TRBV5-1 and TRBJ2-7; 7 bases agree with TRBD1. Germline V gives CDR1 SGHRS, CDR2 YFSETQ. J was trimmed by 2 bases and V by 4 bases; bases with no gene match: 6. The CDR3 is 14 amino acids. CDR3 in amino acids: CASSTPTGTYEQYF. The CDR3 nucleotides read TGCGCCAGCAGCACCCCGACAGGGACCTACGAGCAGTACTTC.

V is TRBV2 and J is TRBJ2-3; D might be TRBD2 (6 bases). V lost 7 bases and J lost 2, with 19 bases in between. Germline V lookup: CDR1 SNHLY, CDR2 FYNNEI. There are 16 residues in the CDR3. Written as DNA, the CDR3 is TGTGCCAGCAACCTGGGCAGGTTAGCGGACACAGATACGCAGTATTTT. Amino acids: CASNLGRLADTDTQYF.

The chain uses TRBV14 and TRBJ1-6, with 10 positions matching TRBD1. There are 15 residues in the CDR3. The V gene's germline CDR1 is SGHDN and CDR2 FVKESK. Trimming cost V 4 bases and J 10 bases; bases outside gene matches: 7. The CDR3 coding sequence is TGTGCCAGCAGCCTTCGGACAGGGGGAGGCTCACCCCTCCACTTT. Amino acid sequence: CASSLRTGGGSPLHF.

V is TRBV5-1 and J is TRBJ2-3; TRBD1 agrees at 12 bases. Looked up from germline, CDR1 is SGHRS and CDR2 is YFSETQ. With V trimmed by 4 bases and J by 6 bases, 9 bases remained unmatched. The CDR3 length is 16 residues. The CDR3 DNA is TGCGCCAGCAGCGCGGGACAGGGGGCGAGCGTCGATACGCAGTATTTT. Amino acid sequence: CASSAGQGASVDTQYF.

The V and J genes are TRBV12-3 or TRBV12-4 and TRBJ1-5, with 9 bases identical to TRBD1. The CDR3 totals 15 residues. Trimming cost V 5 bases and J 7 bases; bases outside gene matches: 9. CDR3 coding DNA: TGTGCCAGCAGTACCGGACAGGGGAATGAACAGCCCCAGCATTTT. Protein: CASSTGQGNEQPQHF.

The rearrangement links TRBV7-8 to TRBJ2-3, with D perhaps matching TRBD1 or TRBD2 (6 bases each). V lost 5 bases, J lost 6 bases, and 24 bases lay in between. Looked up from germline, CDR1 is SGHVS and CDR2 is FQNEAQ. The CDR3 is 17 amino acids. In DNA form, the CDR3 reads TGTGCCAGCAGCCCAATAAGCTTAACGAGGGGGGCCGATACGCAGTATTTT. It codes for CASSPISLTRGADTQYF. Full variable domain (outside the CDR3, taken from reference TRBV7-8 and TRBJ2-3): GAGVSQSPRYKVAKRGQDVALRCDPISGHVSLFWYQQALGQGPEFLTYFQNEAQLDKSGLPSDRFFAERPEGSVSTLKIQRTQQEDSAVYLCASSPISLTRGADTQYFGPGTRLTVL.

This clonotype was observed a few times. V usage is TRBV19 and J usage is TRBJ2-7; 9 positions match TRBD1. This CDR3 is 14 amino acids long. V dropped 3 bases and J dropped 4; count of bases not matched to a gene: 4. The V gene's germline CDR1 is LNHDA and CDR2 SQIVND (reference sequence). As DNA, the CDR3 is TGTGCCAGTAGTATTAGCGACAGGGGGTACGAGCAGTACTTC. Protein: CASSISDRGYEQYF.

V is TRBV12-3 or TRBV12-4 and J is TRBJ2-7, with 8 bases that match TRBD1. With V trimmed by 7 bases and J by 4 bases, 6 bases remained unmatched. The CDR3 loop spans 13 amino acids. CDR3 amino acids: CASTADRDYEQYF. DNA of the CDR3: TGTGCCAGCACCGCGGACAGGGATTACGAGCAGTACTTC.

V gene TRBV10-3 combines with J gene TRBJ2-2; TRBD2 matches 9 bases. With 10 bases clipped from V and 1 base from J, the junction kept 4 bases outside the gene matches. CDR1 ENHRY and CDR2 SYGVKD come from the germline V gene. The CDR3 sequence is 14 residues long. CDR3 amino acids: CATRLAENTGELFF. CDR3 in DNA: TGTGCCACTCGACTAGCGGAGAACACCGGGGAGCTGTTTTTT.

The rearrangement links TRBV5-1 to TRBJ1-3; 7 bases match TRBD1. The J segment lost 2 bases and the V segment lost 3 bases, leaving 5 bases of the junction unmatched. This CDR3 comprises 15 residues. Germline V lookup: CDR1 SGHRS, CDR2 YFSETQ. The CDR3 is CASSSEGAAGNTIYF. CDR3 DNA sequence: TGCGCCAGCAGCTCAGAGGGGGCAGCTGGAAACACCATATATTTT.

The rearrangement joins TRBV5-1 to TRBJ2-7, with 10 bases matching TRBD2. The germline V gene has CDR1 SGHRS and CDR2 YFSETQ. Trimming removed 0 bases from V and 7 bases from J; junction bases left unmatched: 7. The CDR3 length is 15 residues. CDR3 sequence reads: CASSLGSSGSREQYF. The CDR3 nucleotides read TGCGCCAGCAGCTTGGGGTCTAGCGGGAGCCGAGAGCAGTACTTC.

The chain employs TRBV7-2 and TRBJ1-5, with D unresolved. CDR1 and CDR2 from the germline V gene are SGHTA and FQGNSA. V dropped 6 bases and J dropped 11 bases, with 14 bases sitting between them. CDR3 length: 12 amino acids. The CDR3, as DNA: TGTGCCAGCAGAGAGGGTACGGCGTCCCAGCATTTT. Protein sequence: CASREGTASQHF.